The 20 T cell receptor beta chains below come from one sample, sequenced in a study of CD8+CD57+ T cells in acquired aplastic anemia. Genomic DNA, the template, was used for profiling of the TCR beta VDJ and CDR3. TCRdb passed the reads through MiXCR, listing each CDR3 protein once. The sample has 400,000 to 450,000 distinct CDR3 sequences, under 80% seen once. The sequenced sample consisted of sorted CD4+, CD8+, or CD8+CD57+ T cells (not recorded which) from PBMCs. The source of these receptors is a human donor in good health, serving as a control.

This chain links TRBV7-2 with TRBJ2-5; a weak D match, TRBD1 (6 bases). The CDR3 has 15 residues. In germline, CDR1 is SGHTA, CDR2 FQGNSA. The V end was cut by 5 bases, the J end by 14 bases, with 27 bases between. CDR3 coding DNA: TGTGCCAGCAGCCAGGACAGTGGGGCTACGCAGTATTTTTACTTC. Its translation is CASSQDSGATQYFYF.

The gene calls are TRBV7-8 and TRBJ1-4; possibly TRBD1 for D (5 bases). The germline V gene has CDR1 SGHVS and CDR2 FQNEAQ. The CDR3 is 14 amino acids. V lost 5 bases to trimming and J lost 13 bases, with 20 bases between them. CDR3 nucleotide sequence: TGTGCCAGCAGCCTTGACAGCAAGGCGAGAACACTGTTTTTT. It codes for CASSLDSKARTLFF.

A note on this clonotype: Without the conserved terminal phenylalanine or tryptophan, this CDR3 likely stems from a read error. It is unclear where the CDR3 begins or ends on the DNA, so no DNA is shown, and the CDR3 is as TCRdb lists it. The V call is TRBV7-6, the J call TRBJ1-2; TRBD1 reflects the table's D call only, with no check against the DNA. The CDR3 totals 14 residues, both ends included. From germline, CDR1 is SGHVS and CDR2 FNYEAQ. CDR3: CASSFGGLNSGDTL.

The chain employs TRBV27 and TRBJ2-5, with D possibly matching TRBD2 (5 bases). Trimming shortened V by 6 bases and J by 4 bases, and 12 bases separated the two germline ends. The CDR3 consists of 13 residues. Per the germline V gene, CDR1 is MNHEY and CDR2 is SMNVEV (reference sequence). CDR3 sequence (DNA): TGTGCCAGCAGGCGGGTAGAGGGAGAGACCCAGTACTTC. Its translation is CASRRVEGETQYF.

Details on this clonotype: Its ends do not fully match the called genes, so a read error is possible. The V and J genes are TRBV29-1 and TRBJ1-2; 7 nucleotides match TRBD1. Per the germline V gene, CDR1 is SQVTM and CDR2 is ANQGSEA. CDR3 size: 13 residues. For the CDR3, the DNA is TGCAGCGTGGAAGAACAGGGGAACTATGGCTACACCTTC. Protein sequence: CSVEEQGNYGYTF.

The chain carries TRBV12-3 or TRBV12-4 and TRBJ2-2; 8 positions match TRBD2. The V gene end was trimmed by 3 bases and the J gene end by 2 bases; junction bases not matched to a gene: 5. CDR3 length: 16 amino acids. The CDR3 DNA is TGTGCCAGCAGTTTCCGGGGGGGGGCCAACACCGGGGAGCTGTTTTTT. It is translated as CASSFRGGANTGELFF.

This clonotype came up once. Without the conserved terminal phenylalanine or tryptophan, this CDR3 likely stems from a read error. The limits of the CDR3 on the DNA are not certain, so only TCRdb's listed CDR3 is given. This CDR3 reads CASSARGETEYI. The chain uses TRBV2 and TRBJ2-5; the table's D gene call, TRBD1, was not cross checked with the DNA. CDR1 and CDR2 from the germline V gene are SNHLY and FYNNEI. The CDR3 is 12 amino acids long, termini counted.

This clonotype was counted ten times or more. The rearrangement uses TRBV19 and TRBJ2-7; D gene uncertain. The CDR3 contains 13 residues. The ends were cut back, 5 bases at V and 5 bases at J, with 13 bases in the middle. Germline V lookup: CDR1 LNHDA, CDR2 SQIVND (reference sequence). This chain's CDR3 is CASSLGQNHEQYF. For the CDR3, the DNA is TGTGCCAGTAGTCTCGGCCAGAACCACGAGCAGTACTTC.

This chain connects TRBV7-2 to TRBJ2-6; no clear D. In germline, CDR1 is SGHTA, CDR2 FQGNSA. The CDR3 is made up of 12 amino acids. The V gene lost 9 bases and the J gene lost 4 bases, with 7 bases spanning the gap. The chain's CDR3 is CTRQQGANVLTF. Written as DNA, the CDR3 is TGTACCAGGCAGCAGGGGGCCAACGTCCTGACTTTC.

This clonotype was counted ten times or more. V gene TRBV6-5 combines with J gene TRBJ1-4; D is unresolved. CDR1 and CDR2 from the germline V gene are MNHEY and SVGAGI. Trimming stripped 11 bases from V and 8 bases from J, with 9 bases between. This CDR3 has 10 amino acids. The CDR3 sequence is CAAGREKLFF. The CDR3 coding sequence is TGTGCCGCCGGGAGGGAAAAACTGTTTTTT.

This clonotype has ten or more counts. The chain couples TRBV6-6 to TRBJ2-2; a weak D match, TRBD1 (6 bases). CDR3 size: 17 residues. The germline V gene has CDR1 MNHNY and CDR2 SVGAGI (reference sequence). Trimming stripped 5 bases from V and 3 bases from J, with 19 bases between. The CDR3 is CASSPETGQRDTGELFF. The CDR3 region has the DNA TGTGCCAGCAGTCCCGAAACAGGGCAAAGAGACACCGGGGAGCTGTTTTTT.

Comment on this clonotype: An end of the junction does not agree with germline; a read error may underlie this. V and J are TRBV20-1 and TRBJ1-2; no definite D call. Germline V gene sequence: CDR1 DFQATT, CDR2 SNEGSKA (reference sequence). This CDR3 contains 13 residues. CDR3 sequence (DNA): TGCAGTGCTCGAGGGTCCGCTAACAATGGCTACACCTTC. Amino acids: CSARGSANNGYTF.

The table lists this clonotype with many counts. This sequence joins TRBV6-2 or TRBV6-3 and TRBJ1-3; D not resolved. The germline V gene encodes CDR1 MNHEY and CDR2 SVGEGT. The ends were cut back, 6 bases at V and 0 bases at J, with 15 bases in the middle. The CDR3 covers 16 residues. CDR3 in DNA: TGTGCCAGCAGCCCTCACGGACTGAGCTCTGGAAACACCATATATTTT. Its translation is CASSPHGLSSGNTIYF.

Points on this clonotype: This is likely a read error, given that the CDR3 carries no conserved phenylalanine or tryptophan at its end. The genes are TRBV2 and TRBJ1-5; D not certain. V lost 7 bases and J lost 6, with 10 bases in between. Germline values: CDR1 SNHLY, CDR2 FYNNEI. This CDR3 comprises 12 residues. The CDR3 sequence: CASNSLRQPQHS. DNA of the CDR3: TGTGCCAGCAACTCTCTCCGTCAGCCCCAGCATTCT.

In regard to this clonotype: Compared with germline, one end of the junction differs, possibly owing to a read error. The V call is TRBV7-2, the J call TRBJ2-6; D is possibly TRBD1 (6 bases). Germline CDR1 SGHTA, CDR2 FQGNSA. CDR3 length: 14 amino acids. DNA of the CDR3: TGTGCCAGCAGACAATCCACAGGGCGGAACACTGTAGCTTTC. It is translated as CASRQSTGRNTVAF.

The chain carries TRBV25-1 and TRBJ2-1, with TRBD2 matching over 7 bases. Germline CDR1 MGHDK, CDR2 SYGVNS. The ends lost 6 bases at V and 6 bases at J; junction bases unmatched: 14. The CDR3 spans 16 residues. The CDR3 DNA sequence: TGTGCCAGCAGCTTAGAGGCGCTAGCGGCCGGCAATGAGCAGTTCTTC. Protein product: CASSLEALAAGNEQFF.

This chain links TRBV7-2 with TRBJ2-2; maybe TRBD2 (5 bases). The CDR3 totals 15 residues. Germline CDR1 reads SGHTA; CDR2 reads FQGNSA. Trimming removed 6 bases at V and 17 bases at J, with 28 bases between. The CDR3 protein is CASRPHGEGPLHFFF. DNA of the CDR3: TGTGCCAGCAGACCCCACGGGGAAGGGCCCCTCCACTTTTTTTTT.

This rearrangement joins TRBV5-1 to TRBJ1-1; the D is unclear. Germline CDR1 reads SGHRS; CDR2 reads YFSETQ. CDR3 length: 12 amino acids. V was shortened by 4 bases and J by 8 bases, with 12 bases between the two germline ends. The CDR3 region is CASSGRENEAFF. Written as DNA, the CDR3 is TGCGCCAGCAGCGGACGGGAGAACGAAGCTTTCTTT.

This chain joins TRBV7-3 and TRBJ2-5, with 9 bases matching TRBD2. CDR1 is SGHTA, CDR2 FQGTGA, per germline. The ends lost 6 bases at V and 4 bases at J; junction bases unmatched: 12. The length of the CDR3 is 16 residues. The CDR3, as DNA: TGTGCCAGCAGTCCTGGGGTCGCGGGGGGGCTAGAGACCCAGTACTTC. This translates into CASSPGVAGGLETQYF.

This chain links TRBV7-2 with TRBJ2-4, with D uncertain. There are 16 residues in the CDR3. The germline gives CDR1 SGHTA, CDR2 FQGNSA. V was cut by 5 bases and J by 1 base, with 15 bases left in between. The CDR3 is CASSPAVGGAKNIQYF. DNA of the CDR3: TGTGCCAGCAGCCCTGCGGTGGGTGGGGCCAAAAACATTCAGTACTTC.